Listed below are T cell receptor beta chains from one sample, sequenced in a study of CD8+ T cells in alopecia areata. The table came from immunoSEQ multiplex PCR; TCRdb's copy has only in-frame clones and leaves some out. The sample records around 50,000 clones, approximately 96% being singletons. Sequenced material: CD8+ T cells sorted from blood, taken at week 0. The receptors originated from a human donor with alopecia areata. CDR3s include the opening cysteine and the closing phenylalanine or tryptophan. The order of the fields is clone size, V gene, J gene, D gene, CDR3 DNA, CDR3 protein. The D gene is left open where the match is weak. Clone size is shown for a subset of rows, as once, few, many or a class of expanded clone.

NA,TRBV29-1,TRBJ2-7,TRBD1,TGCAGCGTTGATTCTTCGACAGGGGACCCCTACGAGCAGTACTTC,CSVDSSTGDPYEQYF
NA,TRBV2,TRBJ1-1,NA,TGTGCCAGCAGTGAAGAGGGAATAGTCGACACTGAAGCTTTCTTT,CASSEEGIVDTEAFF
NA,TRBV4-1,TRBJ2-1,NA,TGCGCCAGCAGCCGAGCGACTGACTACAATGAGCAGTTCTTC,CASSRATDYNEQFF
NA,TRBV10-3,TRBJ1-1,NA,TGTGCCATCAGTGAGAGGATGGGCACTGAAGCTTTCTTT,CAISERMGTEAFF
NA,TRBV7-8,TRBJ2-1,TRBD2,TGTGCCCGCAGCTTATTAGCGGGGGACTACAATGAGCAGTTCTTC,CARSLLAGDYNEQFF
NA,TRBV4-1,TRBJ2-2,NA,TGCGCCAGCAGTCGGGGGACCCCAGGGACCGGGGAGCTGTTTTTT,CASSRGTPGTGELFF
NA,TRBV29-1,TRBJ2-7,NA,TGCAGCGTTGAAAGGGTAAGCGGTGGCGAGCAGTACTTC,CSVERVSGGEQYF
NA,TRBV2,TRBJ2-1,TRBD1,TGTGCCAGCCGGGCGACAGGGGGCTACAATGAGCAGTTCTTC,CASRATGGYNEQFF
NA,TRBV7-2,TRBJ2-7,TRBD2,TGTGCCAGCAGCTTAAGCGGGGGGGCTGACGAGCAGTACTTC,CASSLSGGADEQYF
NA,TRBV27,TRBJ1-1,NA,TGTGCCAGCAGTTTACAACGAGGACGGGACACTGAAGCTTTCTTT,CASSLQRGRDTEAFF
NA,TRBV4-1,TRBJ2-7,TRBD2,TGCGCCAGCCGGTGGACTAGCGGGGGGGACTACGAGCAGTACTTC,CASRWTSGGDYEQYF
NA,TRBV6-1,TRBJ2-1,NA,TGTGCCAGCAGTGAACAGGGGTGGAATGAGCAGTTCTTC,CASSEQGWNEQFF
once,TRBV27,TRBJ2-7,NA,TGTGCCAGCAGTGACCGGGGCTACGAGCAGTACTTC,CASSDRGYEQYF
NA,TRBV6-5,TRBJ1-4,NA,TGTGCCAGCAGGTCTCGCGGTGACGTAAATGAAAAACTGTTTTTT,CASRSRGDVNEKLFF
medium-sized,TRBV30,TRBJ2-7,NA,TGTGCCTGGACAGAGAGCAGGTTTCCCTACGAGCAGTACTTC,CAWTESRFPYEQYF
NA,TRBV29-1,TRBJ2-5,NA,TGCAGCGTTGGACCCGGGGGATCTTGGAAGCAGTACTTC,CSVGPGGSWKQYF
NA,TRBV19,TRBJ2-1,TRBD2,TGTGCCAGTAGTAGCGGGGGGGATTACAATGAGCAGTTCTTC,CASSSGGDYNEQFF
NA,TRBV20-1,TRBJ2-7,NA,TGCAGTGGGAGGGACTCCTACGAGCAGTACTTC,CSGRDSYEQYF
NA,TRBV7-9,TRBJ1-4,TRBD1,TGTGCCAGCAGCTCCCAACAGGGGGCTAATGAAAAACTGTTTTTT,CASSSQQGANEKLFF
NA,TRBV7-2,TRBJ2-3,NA,TGTGCCAGCAGCTTAACGAGGGTTACCTTCACAGATACGCAGTATTTT,CASSLTRVTFTDTQYF